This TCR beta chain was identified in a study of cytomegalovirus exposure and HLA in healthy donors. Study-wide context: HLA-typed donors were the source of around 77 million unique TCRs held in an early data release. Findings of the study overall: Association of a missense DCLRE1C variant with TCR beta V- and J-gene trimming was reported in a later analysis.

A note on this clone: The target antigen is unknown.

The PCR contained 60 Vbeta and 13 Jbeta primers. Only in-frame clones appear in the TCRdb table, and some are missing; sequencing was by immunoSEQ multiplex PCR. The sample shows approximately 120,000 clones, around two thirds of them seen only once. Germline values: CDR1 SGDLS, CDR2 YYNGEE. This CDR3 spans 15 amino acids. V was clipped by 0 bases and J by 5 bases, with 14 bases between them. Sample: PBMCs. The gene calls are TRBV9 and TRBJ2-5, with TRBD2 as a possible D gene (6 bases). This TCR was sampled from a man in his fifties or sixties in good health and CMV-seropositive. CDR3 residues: CASSVAVQGGETQYF. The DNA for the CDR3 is TGTGCCAGCAGCGTAGCAGTTCAGGGAGGTGAGACCCAGTACTTC.